This TCR beta chain was retrieved from a study of CD8 T cells in Susac syndrome. As for the study in general: Among the sequenced Susac syndrome patients, roughly 6 had active disease while eight were in remission.

CDR3 size: 11 residues. Germline CDR1 MNHNS, CDR2 SASEGT. The germline V and J ends were trimmed by 2 bases and 4 bases, with 0 bases remaining between them. When the RNA was reverse transcribed, random hexamers were used with an input of 0.5 to 1 ug. TCR beta CDR3 was amplified by immunoSEQ covering 54 Vbeta and 13 Jbeta. MiXCR was run by TCRdb on the immunoSEQ multiplex PCR reads, yielding one entry per CDR3 protein. This table has roughly 200,000 distinct CDR3 sequences, around 94% appearing once. Material for sequencing was CD4+ T cells from PBMCs. J is TRBJ1-5 and V is TRBV6-1, with D unresolved. The source is a human donor with Susac syndrome. The CDR3 is CASSENQPQHF. In DNA, the CDR3 is TGTGCCAGCAGTGAAAATCAGCCCCAGCATTTT.